The clone carrying this TCR beta chain appeared a single time. TCRdb's table, derived via immunoSEQ multiplex PCR, lists solely in-frame clones and lacks some. Among approximately 100,000 clones listed, just over 90% were seen once. This entry comes from a study of T cell responses to AZD1222 COVID-19 vaccine. About the research overall: Pooling covered second doses at about 4 or about 12 weeks.

This CDR3 spans 14 amino acids. CDR1 and CDR2 (germline): GTSNPN, SVGIG (reference sequence). Trimming cost V 3 bases and J 3 bases, with 15 bases left between them. The rearrangement uses TRBV30 and TRBJ2-7, with unresolved D. The sample was peripheral blood, taken on day 0 of AZD1222 vaccination. This TCR was recovered from an adult in good health. The CDR3 DNA sequence: TGTGCCTGGAGCAACGGTCTGTCGAGCTACGAGCAGTACTTC. It specifies CAWSNGLSSYEQYF.